Included here is one TCR beta chain sequence, with context. Its target is not known. CDR3 length: 12 amino acids. Trimming removed 4 bases from V and 9 bases from J, with 10 bases in between. The germline V gene has CDR1 SNHLY and CDR2 FYNNEI. Using immunoSEQ multiplex PCR, the repertoire was profiled, and TCRdb retains in-frame clones only, with some absent. The sample has some 2,000,000 clones; roughly 96% are singletons. The data were taken from a study of shared clonotypes between healthy human individuals. Findings and caveats of the study: Sampling involved blood alone; tissue repertoires likely differ.

The J gene is TRBJ1-5, the V gene TRBV2; no definite D call. The receptor was isolated from a young man in good health. Input material: naive CD4+ T cells sorted from blood. Subset reported: CD45RA+ positively selected. The CDR3 DNA sequence: TGTGCCAGCAGTGCCACTGTGCTGCCCCAGCATTTT. Residues: CASSATVLPQHF.